The rows below give T cell receptor beta chains drawn from one sample of a study of PD-1 blockade in classical Hodgkin lymphoma. The table came from immunoSEQ multiplex PCR; TCRdb's copy has only in-frame clones and leaves some out. The sample yields 25,000 to 35,000 clones, roughly 85% seen once. The material sequenced was CD4+ T cells from blood, taken before the fourth cycle of nivolumab. Source of these receptors: a human donor with classical Hodgkin lymphoma. Each CDR3 is given without its conserved first and last residue.

j_gene | v_gene | CDR3aa
TRBJ2-7 | TRBV5-1 | ASSLTASGLTYEQY
TRBJ1-2 | TRBV11-2 | ASSLGYYGYT
TRBJ2-7 | TRBV2 | ASNTLVGQGSYEQY
TRBJ2-3 | TRBV30 | AWGGAVSTDTQY
TRBJ1-5 | TRBV4-1 | ASSQGTRTGSNQPQH
TRBJ2-1 | TRBV19 | ASSSGGRSYNEQF
TRBJ1-1 | TRBV2 | ASIGLPNTEAF
TRBJ1-2 | TRBV5-4 | ASSTGGQGDYGYT
TRBJ1-6 | TRBV19 | ASSIWVTGGESSPLH
TRBJ1-4 | TRBV2 | ASSRQLATNEKLF
TRBJ1-2 | TRBV27 | ASSPYRGGGYGYT
TRBJ2-7 | TRBV10-3 | AISAHSGNPEQY
TRBJ2-2 | TRBV7-2 | ASRPPLAGKTGELF
TRBJ2-3 | TRBV5-1 | ASSFSLAGPDTQY
TRBJ2-7 | TRBV28 | ASSLPRGQGKGEQY
TRBJ2-1 | TRBV5-1 | ASSLVPGQGNEQF
TRBJ2-4 | TRBV2 | ASSPGRGGMAKNIQY
TRBJ2-5 | TRBV7-9 | ASSLVAGAGGETQY
TRBJ2-1 | TRBV10-3 | AIRGTSGSWTIYNEQF
TRBJ2-7 | TRBV27 | ASSPGPPYEQY
TRBJ1-2 | TRBV6-1 | ASNRPGTASYGYT
TRBJ2-1 | TRBV11-3 | ASSPGTRSHNEQF
TRBJ2-1 | TRBV27 | ASRSPAGVSYNEQF
TRBJ2-2 | TRBV6-4 | ASSDSGDTGELF
TRBJ1-2 | TRBV6-5 | ASSSRDGTGVRGYT
TRBJ2-5 | TRBV5-6 | ASSLAGTAIQETQY
TRBJ1-5 | TRBV5-5 | ASSFFLSNQPQH
TRBJ2-2 | TRBV7-9 | ASSSPVAGSTGELF
TRBJ1-3 | TRBV4-2 | ASSPRKGALGNTIY
TRBJ2-7 | TRBV19 | ASSIAAPYEQY
TRBJ1-1 | TRBV5-5 | ASSPPTTFEAF
TRBJ1-1 | TRBV5-1 | ASSFPDGYTEAF
TRBJ2-7 | TRBV5-1 | ASSWDLNPEQY
TRBJ2-1 | TRBV19 | ASSIAYDRGDEQF
TRBJ1-5 | TRBV6-6 | ASSLDIYSNQPQH
TRBJ2-7 | TRBV2 | ASSAPGTFSEQY
TRBJ1-2 | TRBV27 | ASTAAGGANYGYT
TRBJ2-7 | TRBV5-4 | ASSLWSYEQY
TRBJ1-4 | TRBV19 | ASSPGQGYEKLF
TRBJ1-1 | TRBV30 | AWLRGRGEAF
TRBJ2-3 | TRBV14 | ASSQGPSLADTQY
TRBJ1-5 | TRBV6-5 | ASSRSVYQPQH
TRBJ1-2 | TRBV20-1 | SAKGYT
TRBJ1-4 | TRBV12-5 | ASGPLSATNEKLF
TRBJ2-7 | TRBV2 | ASSEGHLVSYEQY
TRBJ2-1 | TRBV7-9 | ASSYTGGGEQF
TRBJ2-7 | TRBV14 | ASSQTPTGGYEQY
TRBJ2-5 | TRBV20-1 | SVSTRETQY
TRBJ1-1 | TRBV19 | ASSTGQGYKVVTEAF
TRBJ2-3 | TRBV4-2 | ASSGLAVSTDTQY
TRBJ2-3 | TRBV7-9 | ASSSRGGRQRRTDTQY
TRBJ1-2 | TRBV6-6 | ASSGYGGYT